This T cell receptor (beta chain) was observed in a study of OX40 agonist ivuxolimab in advanced cancers. Clones were sequenced by immunoSEQ multiplex PCR, and TCRdb holds only the in-frame ones, with some missing. Here the sample spans some 66,000 clones, 80% to 85% being singletons. The V end was cut by 10 bases, the J end by 4 bases, with 11 bases between. Germline values: CDR1 LNHDA, CDR2 SQIVND (reference sequence). CDR3 length: 12 residues. There are a few counts of this clone. This material consisted of CD4+ or CD8+ T cells sorted from blood, taken in a trial of the OX40 agonist ivuxolimab. The chain uses TRBV19 and TRBJ1-5, with a possible D match to TRBD1 (6 bases). The sequence was obtained from an adult with an advanced solid tumor such as melanoma, head and neck, liver or kidney cancer. The CDR3: CATQGVNQPQHF. The DNA for the CDR3 is TGTGCCACACAGGGCGTAAATCAGCCCCAGCATTTT.